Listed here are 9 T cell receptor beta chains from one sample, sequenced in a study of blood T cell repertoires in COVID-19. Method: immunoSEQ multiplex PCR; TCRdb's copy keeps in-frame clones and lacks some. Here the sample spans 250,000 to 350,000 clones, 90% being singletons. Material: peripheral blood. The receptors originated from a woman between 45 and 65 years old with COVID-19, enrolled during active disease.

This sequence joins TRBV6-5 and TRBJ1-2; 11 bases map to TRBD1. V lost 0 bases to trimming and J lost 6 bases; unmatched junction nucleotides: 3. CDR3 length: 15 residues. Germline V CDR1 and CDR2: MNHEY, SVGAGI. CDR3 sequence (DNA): TGTGCCAGCAGTTACTCGGGACAGGGGGAGGATGGCTACACCTTC. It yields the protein CASSYSGQGEDGYTF.

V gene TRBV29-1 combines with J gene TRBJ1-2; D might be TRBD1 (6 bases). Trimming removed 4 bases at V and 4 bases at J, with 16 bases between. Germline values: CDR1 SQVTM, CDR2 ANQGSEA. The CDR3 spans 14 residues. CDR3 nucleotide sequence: TGCAGCGTTGTAGCAGGGGCGCTGGGCTATGGCTACACCTTC. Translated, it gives CSVVAGALGYGYTF.

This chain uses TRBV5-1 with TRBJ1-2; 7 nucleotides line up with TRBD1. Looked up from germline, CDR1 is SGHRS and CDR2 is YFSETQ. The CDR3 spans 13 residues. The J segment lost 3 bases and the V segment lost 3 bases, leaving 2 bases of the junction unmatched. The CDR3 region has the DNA TGCGCCAGCAGCTACGGGACAGACTATGGCTACACCTTC. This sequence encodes CASSYGTDYGYTF.

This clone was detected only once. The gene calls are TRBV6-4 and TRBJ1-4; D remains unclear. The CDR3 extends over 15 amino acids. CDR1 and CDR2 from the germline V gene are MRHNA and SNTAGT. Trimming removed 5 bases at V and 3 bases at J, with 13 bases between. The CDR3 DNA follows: TGTGCCAGCAGTCCGTCCAGTCGGGCTAATGAAAAACTGTTTTTT. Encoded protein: CASSPSSRANEKLFF.

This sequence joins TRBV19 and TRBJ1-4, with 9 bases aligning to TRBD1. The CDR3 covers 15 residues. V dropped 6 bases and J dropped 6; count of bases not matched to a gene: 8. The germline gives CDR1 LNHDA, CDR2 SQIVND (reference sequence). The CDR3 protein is CASSLLGQGHEKLFF. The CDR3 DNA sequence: TGTGCCAGTAGCCTTCTGGGACAGGGACATGAAAAACTGTTTTTT. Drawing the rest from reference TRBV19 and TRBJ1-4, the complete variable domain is DGGITQSPKYLFRKEGQNVTLSCEQNLNHDAMYWYRQDPGQGLRLIYYSQIVNDFQKGDIAEGYSVSREKKESFPLTVTSAQKNPTAFYLCASSLLGQGHEKLFFGSGTQLSVL.

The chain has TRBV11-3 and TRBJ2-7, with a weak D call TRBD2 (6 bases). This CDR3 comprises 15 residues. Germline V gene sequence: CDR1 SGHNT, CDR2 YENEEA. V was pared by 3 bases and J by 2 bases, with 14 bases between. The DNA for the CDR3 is TGTGCCAGCAGCTTGCCGGTGGGAGGAACCTACGAGCAGTACTTC. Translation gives CASSLPVGGTYEQYF.

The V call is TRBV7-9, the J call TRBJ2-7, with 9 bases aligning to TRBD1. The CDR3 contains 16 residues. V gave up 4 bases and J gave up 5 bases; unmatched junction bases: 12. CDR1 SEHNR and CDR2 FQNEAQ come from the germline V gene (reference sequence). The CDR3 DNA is TGTGCCAGCAGCTCCTCGTACCGGGACAGGGTTCACGAGCAGTACTTC. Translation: CASSSSYRDRVHEQYF.

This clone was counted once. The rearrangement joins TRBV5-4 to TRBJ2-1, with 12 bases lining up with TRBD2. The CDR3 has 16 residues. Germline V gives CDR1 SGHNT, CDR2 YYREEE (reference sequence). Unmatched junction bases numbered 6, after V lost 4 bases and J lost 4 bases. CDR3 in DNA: TGTGCCAGCAGCCGAACGACTAGCGGGGGTTACAATGAGCAGTTCTTC. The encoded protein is CASSRTTSGGYNEQFF.

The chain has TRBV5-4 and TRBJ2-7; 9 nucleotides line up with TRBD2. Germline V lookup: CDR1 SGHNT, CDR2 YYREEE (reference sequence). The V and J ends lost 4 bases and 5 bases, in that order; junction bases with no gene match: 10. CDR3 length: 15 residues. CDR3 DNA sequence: TGTGCCAGCAGCCCTGAGGGGACTAGCTTGGACGAGCAGTACTTC. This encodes CASSPEGTSLDEQYF.